The rows below give T cell receptor beta chains drawn from one sample of a study of blood T cell repertoires in COVID-19. Method: immunoSEQ multiplex PCR; TCRdb's copy keeps in-frame clones and lacks some. The sample has 250,000 or so clones; 90% are singletons. The sample taken for sequencing was peripheral blood. The receptors stem from an older woman with COVID-19, enrolled during active disease. CDR3s include the opening cysteine and the closing phenylalanine or tryptophan. The D gene is left open where the match is weak. The size entry is marked missing in some rows and otherwise reads once, few, many or a size class.

J gene: TRBJ2-2
V gene: TRBV18
clone size: NA
D gene: TRBD1
CDR3 DNA: TGTGCCAGCTCACCGGACAGGGCCGGGGAGCTGTTTTTT
CDR3 protein: CASSPDRAGELFF

J gene: TRBJ2-3
V gene: TRBV18
clone size: NA
D gene: NA
CDR3 DNA: TGTGCCAGCTCCCCCCTCCCGGGGGCAGATACGCAGTATTTT
CDR3 protein: CASSPLPGADTQYF

J gene: TRBJ1-1
V gene: TRBV6-6
clone size: NA
D gene: NA
CDR3 DNA: TGTGCCAGCAGTACCGGGGGTACTGAAGCTTTCTTT
CDR3 protein: CASSTGGTEAFF

J gene: TRBJ2-5
V gene: TRBV5-6
clone size: NA
D gene: TRBD2
CDR3 DNA: TGTGCCAGCAGCCAAGGACTAGCGGGGACGGGTGAGACCCAGTACTTC
CDR3 protein: CASSQGLAGTGETQYF

J gene: TRBJ2-7
V gene: TRBV15
clone size: NA
D gene: TRBD2
CDR3 DNA: TGTGCCACCAGCAGAGATTCGGGGGGCTCCTACGAGCAGTACTTC
CDR3 protein: CATSRDSGGSYEQYF

J gene: TRBJ1-6
V gene: TRBV19
clone size: NA
D gene: TRBD1
CDR3 DNA: TGTGCCAGTAGTATTTCAGGGGGCAGGTCACCCCTCCACTTT
CDR3 protein: CASSISGGRSPLHF

J gene: TRBJ1-6
V gene: TRBV7-2
clone size: NA
D gene: TRBD1
CDR3 DNA: TGTGCCAGCAGCACAAGGACAGGGGGTAGTTCACCCCTCCACTTT
CDR3 protein: CASSTRTGGSSPLHF

J gene: TRBJ1-6
V gene: TRBV7-2
clone size: NA
D gene: NA
CDR3 DNA: TGTGCCAGCAGCCCCAGAGGAGGGTCGGGGTCACCCCTCCACTTT
CDR3 protein: CASSPRGGSGSPLHF

J gene: TRBJ1-1
V gene: TRBV4-1
clone size: NA
D gene: NA
CDR3 DNA: TGCGCCAGCAGACCCCAACTCAACACTGAAGCTTTCTTT
CDR3 protein: CASRPQLNTEAFF

J gene: TRBJ1-2
V gene: TRBV30
clone size: few
D gene: NA
CDR3 DNA: TGTGCCTGGAGTTTCCACCCCCCCAGGACAGAATATGGCTACACCTTC
CDR3 protein: CAWSFHPPRTEYGYTF

J gene: TRBJ2-3
V gene: TRBV6-5
clone size: NA
D gene: NA
CDR3 DNA: TGTGCCATAACGAAGGCAAAGACTACGGATACGCAGTATTTT
CDR3 protein: CAITKAKTTDTQYF

J gene: TRBJ2-3
V gene: TRBV27
clone size: once
D gene: TRBD2
CDR3 DNA: TGTGCCAGCCAACTAGCGGTTTACACAGATACGCAGTATTTT
CDR3 protein: CASQLAVYTDTQYF

J gene: TRBJ1-4
V gene: TRBV3-1/TRBV3-2
clone size: NA
D gene: NA
CDR3 DNA: TGTGCCAGCAGCCCCCGGGAGCTGCGTTATGAAAAACTGTTTTTT
CDR3 protein: CASSPRELRYEKLFF

J gene: TRBJ2-6
V gene: TRBV7-3
clone size: NA
D gene: NA
CDR3 DNA: TGTGCCAGCAGCTCCACTTGGGAGGGGGCCAACGTCCTGACTTTC
CDR3 protein: CASSSTWEGANVLTF

J gene: TRBJ2-1
V gene: TRBV11-3
clone size: once
D gene: TRBD1
CDR3 DNA: TGTGCCAGCAGCTCACAGGGGGGTTTGATCCATGAGCAGTTCTTC
CDR3 protein: CASSSQGGLIHEQFF